This T cell receptor beta chain is drawn from a study of response to subunit inactivated influenza vaccine. Study outcomes and limitations: Each seasonal influenza vaccination recruits few new T cells, the authors suggested.

TCRdb re-called the RT-PCR reads through MiXCR, storing one row per CDR3 protein. The data hold fewer than 700,000 distinct CDR3 sequences, with 13% observed a single time. Of note for this clonotype: The antigen remains undetermined.

The CDR3 consists of 15 residues. Deletions cut 3 bases from V and 1 base from J, with 11 bases between. The input for sequencing was PBMCs from blood, taken about 6 weeks after vaccination. This rearrangement joins TRBV12-3 or TRBV12-4 to TRBJ2-3, with a possible D match to TRBD2 (5 bases). This TCR came from a man in his forties or fifties who received an inactivated influenza vaccine. DNA for the CDR3: TGTGCCAGCAGTTTGGACGGGAAACGCACAGATACGCAGTATTTT. It is translated as CASSLDGKRTDTQYF.